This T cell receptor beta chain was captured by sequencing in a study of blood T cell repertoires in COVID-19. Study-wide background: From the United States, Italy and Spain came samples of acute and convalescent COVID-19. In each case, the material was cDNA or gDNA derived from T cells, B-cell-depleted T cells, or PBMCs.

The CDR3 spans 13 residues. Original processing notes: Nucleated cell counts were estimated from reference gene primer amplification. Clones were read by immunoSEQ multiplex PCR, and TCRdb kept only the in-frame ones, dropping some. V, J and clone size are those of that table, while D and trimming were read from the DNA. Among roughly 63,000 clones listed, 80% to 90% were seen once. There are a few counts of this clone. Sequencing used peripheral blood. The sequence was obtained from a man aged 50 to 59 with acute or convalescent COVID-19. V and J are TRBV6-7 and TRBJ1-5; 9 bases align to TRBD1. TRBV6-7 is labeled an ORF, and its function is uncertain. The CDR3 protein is CVPPGQGNQPQHF. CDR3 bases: TGTGTCCCCCCGGGACAGGGAAATCAGCCCCAGCATTTT.